This passage covers 23 T cell receptor beta chains from one sample sequenced in a study of radiation and T cells in renal cell carcinoma. Time point noted: blood 2 weeks post-SBRT. Treatment indicated: 15 Gy SBRT to primary tumor, nephrectomy 4 weeks later. Libraries were prepared by immunoSEQ multiplex PCR; TCRdb keeps only in-frame clonotypes and omits some of them. This sample has 60,000 to 80,000 clones, with roughly 82% found just once. The material was blood, obtained from a patient whose treatment included radiotherapy and nephrectomy. These receptors came from a man aged 60-69 years with renal cell carcinoma.

The chain recombines TRBV25-1 with TRBJ1-6, with 7 bases matching TRBD1. V lost 3 bases, J lost 5 bases, and 7 bases stayed unmatched. Per the germline V gene, CDR1 is MGHDK and CDR2 is SYGVNS. This CDR3 region has 16 residues. The chain's CDR3 is CASSDRQGLNNSPLHF. In nucleotides, the CDR3 is TGTGCCAGCAGTGACCGACAGGGTTTGAATAATTCACCCCTCCACTTT.

This chain joins TRBV28 and TRBJ1-5, with unresolved D. Germline values: CDR1 MDHEN, CDR2 SYDVKM. V was clipped by 3 bases and J by 7 bases, with 4 bases between them. The CDR3 extends over 11 amino acids. The CDR3 reads CASSFGQPQHF. CDR3 nucleotides: TGTGCCAGCAGTTTTGGGCAGCCCCAGCATTTT.

This clone came up once. The chain uses TRBV18 and TRBJ2-7, with D perhaps given as TRBD1 or TRBD2 (5 bases each). The CDR3 runs to 14 residues. The germline V and J ends were trimmed by 3 bases and 7 bases, with 16 bases remaining between them. Germline CDR1 KGHSH, CDR2 LQKENI. CDR3 sequence reads: CASSPGTARREQYF. In nucleotides, the CDR3 is TGTGCCAGCTCACCCGGGACGGCCCGGAGGGAGCAGTACTTC.

The chain is built from TRBV30 and TRBJ2-7; 10 bases are a match to TRBD1. The CDR3 runs to 12 residues. Losses at the gene ends were 5 bases for V and 3 bases for J; bases not matched to a gene: 1. Germline lookup yields CDR1 GTSNPN and CDR2 SVGIG (reference sequence). CDR3 protein: CAWGQGGYEQYF. CDR3 coding DNA: TGTGCCTGGGGACAGGGGGGCTACGAGCAGTACTTC.

The J gene is TRBJ2-2, the V gene TRBV2, with 11 bases lining up with TRBD2. Germline-derived CDR1 and CDR2 are SNHLY and FYNNEI. Trimming at V came to 6 bases and at J to 4 bases, leaving 10 bases not matched to a gene. CDR3 length equals 17 residues. The CDR3 loop is CASRDGSGRAGTGELFF. CDR3 sequence (DNA): TGTGCCAGCAGAGATGGTAGCGGGAGGGCCGGCACCGGGGAGCTGTTTTTT.

This chain uses TRBV28 with TRBJ2-3; tentatively, D is TRBD2 (6 bases). The CDR3 is 17 amino acids. The V end was cut by 3 bases, the J end by 8 bases, with 24 bases between. Germline CDR1 is MDHEN and CDR2 is SYDVKM. CDR3 residues: CASSFEGGFGHQGTQYF. DNA of the CDR3: TGTGCCAGCAGTTTTGAGGGAGGTTTTGGGCACCAGGGTACGCAGTATTTT.

J is TRBJ2-5 and V is TRBV7-2; 9 bases line up with TRBD2. There are 15 residues in the CDR3. CDR1 and CDR2 (germline): SGHTA, FQGNSA. The ends lost 3 bases at V and 5 bases at J; junction bases unmatched: 7. In DNA form, the CDR3 reads TGTGCCAGCAGCTTGGCTAGCGGGAACGGGGAGACCCAGTACTTC. Amino acids: CASSLASGNGETQYF.

V usage is TRBV30 and J usage is TRBJ1-6; a weak D match, TRBD1 (5 bases). From germline, CDR1 is GTSNPN and CDR2 SVGIG (reference sequence). Trimming left V 1 base short and J 0 bases short, with 10 bases between. The CDR3 runs 16 residues. The CDR3, as DNA: TGTGCCTGGAGTGGCAGGGTTAACTCCTATAATTCACCCCTCCACTTT. It yields the protein CAWSGRVNSYNSPLHF.

This clone was counted many times. CDR3 DNA: TGTGCCAGCTGCAGGGGCATGAACACTGAAGCTTTCTTT. This gives the protein CASCRGMNTEAFF. The chain is built from TRBV9 and TRBJ1-1; tentatively, D is TRBD1 (6 bases). Looked up from germline, CDR1 is SGDLS and CDR2 is YYNGEE. V was shortened by 7 bases and J by 0 bases, with 10 bases between the two germline ends. The CDR3 sequence is 13 residues long.

This chain uses TRBV4-2 with TRBJ2-7; TRBD2 aligns across 7 bases. Trimming took 4 bases from V and 0 from J; bases not matched to a gene: 9. CDR1 and CDR2 (germline): LGHNA, YNFKEQ. The CDR3 is made up of 16 amino acids. CDR3 amino acids: CASSRLGGRVSYEQYF. The CDR3 nucleotides read TGTGCCAGCAGCCGCCTCGGGGGGAGGGTCTCCTACGAGCAGTACTTC.

The chain has TRBV6-6 and TRBJ1-5, with unresolved D. The CDR3 is 12 residues long. The ends were cut back, 7 bases at V and 3 bases at J, with 7 bases in the middle. Germline CDR1 is MNHNY and CDR2 is SVGAGI (reference sequence). DNA of the CDR3: TGTGCCAGCAATGACCCCAATCAGCCCCAGCATTTT. It encodes CASNDPNQPQHF.

The chain carries TRBV25-1 and TRBJ1-5; D gene ambiguous. In germline, CDR1 is MGHDK, CDR2 SYGVNS. The CDR3 is made up of 15 amino acids. V lost 6 bases, J lost 0 bases, and 12 bases lay in between. The CDR3 sequence is CASSASGYSNQPQHF. CDR3 nucleotide sequence: TGTGCCAGCAGCGCGAGCGGTTATAGCAATCAGCCCCAGCATTTT. Supplemented by reference TRBV25-1 and TRBJ1-5, the full variable domain reads EADIYQTPRYLVIGTGKKITLECSQTMGHDKMYWYQQDPGMELHLIHYSYGVNSTEKGDLSSESTVSRIRTEHFPLTLESARPSHTSQYLCASSASGYSNQPQHFGDGTRLSIL.

The V call is TRBV6-1, the J call TRBJ2-2, with 8 bases lining up with TRBD1. With 7 bases clipped from V and 6 bases from J, the junction kept 7 bases outside the gene matches. Per germline, CDR1 MNHNS and CDR2 SASEGT. CDR3 size: 14 residues. The CDR3 reads CASIRTGRAGELFF. The CDR3 DNA follows: TGTGCCAGCATTCGGACAGGGCGGGCCGGGGAGCTGTTTTTT.

This chain uses TRBV7-6 with TRBJ2-5; D might be TRBD1 or TRBD2, each matching 6 bases. Trimming took 5 bases from V and 4 from J, leaving 14 bases between them. Germline CDR1 SGHVS, CDR2 FNYEAQ. This CDR3 is built from 14 residues. CDR3 DNA: TGTGCCAGCAGCACCCCCTGGGGGGCAGAGACCCAGTACTTC. It translates to CASSTPWGAETQYF.

The chain has TRBV4-3 and TRBJ2-1; 10 nucleotides line up with TRBD1. After removal of 4 bases from V and 7 bases from J, the junction contained 7 bases not matched to a gene. Germline V gene sequence: CDR1 LGHNA, CDR2 YSLEER. The CDR3 is 15 residues long. CDR3 loop: CASSLGTGVLNEQFF. CDR3 sequence (DNA): TGCGCCAGCAGCCTCGGGACAGGGGTTCTGAATGAGCAGTTCTTC.

This clone was seen only once. The gene calls are TRBV27 and TRBJ2-3; 9 bases fit TRBD2. V lost 7 bases, J lost 2 bases, and 10 bases stayed unmatched. The CDR3 runs to 16 residues. CDR1 MNHEY and CDR2 SMNVEV come from the germline V gene (reference sequence). The CDR3 loop reads CASKPRTSANTDTQYF. The CDR3 nucleotides are TGTGCCAGCAAACCGCGGACTAGCGCGAACACAGATACGCAGTATTTT.

The chain recombines TRBV7-9 with TRBJ2-7, with 8 nucleotides matching TRBD2. V lost 5 bases and J lost 2; bases outside the gene matches: 5. This CDR3 is 14 amino acids long. Germline CDR1 is SEHNR and CDR2 is FQNEAQ (reference sequence). This CDR3 is CASSPRAGAYEQYF. CDR3 bases: TGTGCCAGCAGCCCCCGAGCGGGGGCCTACGAGCAGTACTTC.

The rearrangement links TRBV9 to TRBJ2-7; D call uncertain. V was shortened by 0 bases and J by 3 bases, with 10 bases between the two germline ends. This CDR3 is built from 14 residues. Germline CDR1 reads SGDLS; CDR2 reads YYNGEE. The CDR3 DNA is TGTGCCAGCAGCGTAGCCGCAGATTACTACGAGCAGTACTTC. Its protein product is CASSVAADYYEQYF.

V gene TRBV7-2 combines with J gene TRBJ2-1, with no clear D. The CDR3 length is 15 residues. V was shortened by 3 bases and J by 5 bases, with 14 bases between the two germline ends. Germline V gives CDR1 SGHTA, CDR2 FQGNSA. Here the CDR3 DNA reads TGTGCCAGCAGCTTGAGGCGGACGGCAGACAATGAGCAGTTCTTC. It codes for CASSLRRTADNEQFF.

The gene calls are TRBV9 and TRBJ1-1; TRBD1 is a possible D gene (5 bases). With 4 bases removed from V and 5 bases from J, the gap between germline ends came to 15 bases. CDR3 length equals 14 residues. CDR1 and CDR2 (germline): SGDLS, YYNGEE. The CDR3 reads CASSKGDGRTEAFF. The CDR3 DNA follows: TGTGCCAGCAGCAAAGGGGATGGGCGGACTGAAGCTTTCTTT.

This clone has just a few counts. V is TRBV19 and J is TRBJ2-5; 7 bases agree with TRBD2. With 4 bases clipped from V and 4 bases from J, the junction kept 6 bases outside the gene matches. This CDR3 is built from 14 residues. Germline CDR1 is LNHDA and CDR2 is SQIVND (reference sequence). The CDR3 here is CASSTAGIGETQYF. As DNA, the CDR3 is TGTGCCAGTAGTACAGCGGGAATTGGAGAGACCCAGTACTTC. Using reference TRBV19 and TRBJ2-5 for the parts outside the CDR3, the full variable domain is DGGITQSPKYLFRKEGQNVTLSCEQNLNHDAMYWYRQDPGQGLRLIYYSQIVNDFQKGDIAEGYSVSREKKESFPLTVTSAQKNPTAFYLCASSTAGIGETQYFGPGTRLLVL.

The rearrangement uses TRBV4-3 and TRBJ2-7, with D unclear. In germline, CDR1 is LGHNA, CDR2 YSLEER. The CDR3 extends over 14 amino acids. V was trimmed by 0 bases and J by 6 bases, leaving 12 bases between them. CDR3 DNA sequence: TGCGCCAGCAGCCAAGACGGGCAGAAGGGCGAGCAGTACTTC. Its protein product is CASSQDGQKGEQYF.

The chain employs TRBV27 and TRBJ1-1; D is ambiguous. The CDR3 contains 15 residues. Germline CDR1 MNHEY, CDR2 SMNVEV (reference sequence). Trimming pared 1 base from V and 4 bases from J, leaving 13 bases between. CDR3 protein: CASSLWSAGSTEAFF. DNA for the CDR3: TGTGCCAGCAGTTTATGGTCAGCCGGGAGCACTGAAGCTTTCTTT.